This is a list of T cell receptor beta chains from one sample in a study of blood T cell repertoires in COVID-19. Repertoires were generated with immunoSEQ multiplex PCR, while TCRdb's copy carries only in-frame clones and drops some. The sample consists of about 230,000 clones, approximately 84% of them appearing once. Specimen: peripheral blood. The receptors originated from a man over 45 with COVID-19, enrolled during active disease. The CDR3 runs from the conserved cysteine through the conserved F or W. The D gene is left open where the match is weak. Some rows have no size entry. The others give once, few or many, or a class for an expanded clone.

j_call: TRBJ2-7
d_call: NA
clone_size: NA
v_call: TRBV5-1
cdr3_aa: CASSPSLVAYEQYF
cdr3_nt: TGCGCCAGCAGCCCGAGTTTGGTGGCCTACGAGCAGTACTTC

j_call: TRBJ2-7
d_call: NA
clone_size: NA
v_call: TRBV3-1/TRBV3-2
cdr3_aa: CASSQEVEAGVDPTGTRGYF
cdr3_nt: TGTGCCAGCAGCCAAGAGGTTGAAGCCGGGGTGGACCCGACGGGTACACGGGGGTACTTC

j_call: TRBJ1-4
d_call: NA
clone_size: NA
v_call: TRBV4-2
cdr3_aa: CASSLGGLEEKLFF
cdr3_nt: TGTGCCAGCAGCCTAGGGGGTTTGGAGGAAAAACTGTTTTTT

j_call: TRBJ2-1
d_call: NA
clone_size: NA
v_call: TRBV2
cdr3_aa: CAREMTGEGYNEQFF
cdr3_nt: TGTGCCAGGGAGATGACAGGGGAGGGCTACAATGAGCAGTTCTTC

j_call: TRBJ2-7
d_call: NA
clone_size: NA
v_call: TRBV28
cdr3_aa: CASRTQGTYEQYF
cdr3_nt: TGTGCCAGCAGAACTCAGGGGACCTACGAGCAGTACTTC

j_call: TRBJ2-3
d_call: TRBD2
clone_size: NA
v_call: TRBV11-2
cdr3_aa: CASSPGTSGRAVDTQYF
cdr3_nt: TGTGCCAGCAGCCCCGGGACTAGCGGGAGGGCCGTAGATACGCAGTATTTT

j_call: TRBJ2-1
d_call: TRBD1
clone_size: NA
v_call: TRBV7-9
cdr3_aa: CASSPQRDRDGNEQFF
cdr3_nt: TGTGCCAGCAGCCCCCAACGGGACAGGGATGGCAATGAGCAGTTCTTC

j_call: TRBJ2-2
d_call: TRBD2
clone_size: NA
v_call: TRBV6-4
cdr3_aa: CASRTSGGHTGELFF
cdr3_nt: TGTGCCAGTAGGACTAGCGGGGGACACACCGGGGAGCTGTTTTTT

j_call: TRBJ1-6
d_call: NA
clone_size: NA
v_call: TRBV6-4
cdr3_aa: CASSVTGGNSPLHF
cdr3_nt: TGTGCCAGCAGCGTCACGGGTGGTAATTCACCCCTCCACTTT

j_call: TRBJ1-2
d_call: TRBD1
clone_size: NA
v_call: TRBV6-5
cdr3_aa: CASSSPGQHNYGYTF
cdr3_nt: TGTGCCAGCAGTTCTCCGGGACAGCATAACTATGGCTACACCTTC

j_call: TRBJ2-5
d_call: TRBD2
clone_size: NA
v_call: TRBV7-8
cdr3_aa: CASSVTGLAGRGTQYF
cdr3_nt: TGTGCCAGCAGCGTAACGGGACTAGCGGGACGGGGGACCCAGTACTTC

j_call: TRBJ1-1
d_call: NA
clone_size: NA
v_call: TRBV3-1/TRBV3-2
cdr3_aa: CASSQGGMSTEAFF
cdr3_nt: TGTGCCAGCAGCCAAGGAGGGATGAGTACTGAAGCTTTCTTT

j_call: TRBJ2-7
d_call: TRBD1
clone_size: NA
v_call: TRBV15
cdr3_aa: CATSTGQGAYEQYF
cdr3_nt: TGTGCCACCAGCACAGGACAGGGGGCGTACGAGCAGTACTTC

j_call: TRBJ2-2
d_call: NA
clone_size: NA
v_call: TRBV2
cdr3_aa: CASRVGLNTGELFF
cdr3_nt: TGTGCCAGCAGGGTGGGCTTGAACACCGGGGAGCTGTTTTTT

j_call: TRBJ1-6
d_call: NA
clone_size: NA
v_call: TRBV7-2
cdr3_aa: CASSPPVGGQSPLHF
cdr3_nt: TGTGCCAGCAGCCCCCCCGTCGGGGGGCAATCACCCCTCCACTTT

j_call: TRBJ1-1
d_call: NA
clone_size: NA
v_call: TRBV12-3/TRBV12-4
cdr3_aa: CASSYAGGAFF
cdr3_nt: TGTGCCAGCAGTTATGCCGGGGGAGCTTTCTTT

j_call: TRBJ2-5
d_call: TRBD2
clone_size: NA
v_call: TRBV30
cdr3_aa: CAWSVRGGLQETQYF
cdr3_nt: TGTGCCTGGAGTGTACGGGGGGGGCTCCAAGAGACCCAGTACTTC

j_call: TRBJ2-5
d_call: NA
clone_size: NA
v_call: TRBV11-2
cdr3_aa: CASSLTITANQETQYF
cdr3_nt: TGTGCCAGCAGCTTAACGATCACCGCTAATCAAGAGACCCAGTACTTC

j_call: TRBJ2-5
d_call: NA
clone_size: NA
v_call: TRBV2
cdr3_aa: CASFGVGLQETQYF
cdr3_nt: TGTGCCAGCTTTGGGGTAGGACTACAAGAGACCCAGTACTTC

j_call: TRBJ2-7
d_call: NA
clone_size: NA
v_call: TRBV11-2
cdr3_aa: CASSLVEGVEQYF
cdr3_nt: TGTGCCAGCAGCTTAGTAGAAGGGGTGGAGCAGTACTTC

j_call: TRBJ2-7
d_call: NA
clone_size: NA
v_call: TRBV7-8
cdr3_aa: CASSLLTQTYEQYF
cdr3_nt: TGTGCCAGCAGCTTATTAACCCAGACCTACGAGCAGTACTTC

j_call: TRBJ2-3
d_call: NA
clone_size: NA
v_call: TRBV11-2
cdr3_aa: CASSLEGGQGTDTQYF
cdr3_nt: TGTGCCAGCAGCTTAGAAGGAGGGCAGGGAACAGATACGCAGTATTTT

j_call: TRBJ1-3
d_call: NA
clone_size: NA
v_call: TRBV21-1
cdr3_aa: CASSSTGDFSGNTIYF
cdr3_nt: TGTGCCAGCAGCAGTACAGGGGACTTCTCTGGAAACACCATATATTTT

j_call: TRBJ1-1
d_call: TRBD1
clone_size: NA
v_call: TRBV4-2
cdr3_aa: CASSQSTGAEAFF
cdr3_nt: TGTGCCAGCAGCCAGTCTACAGGGGCTGAAGCTTTCTTT

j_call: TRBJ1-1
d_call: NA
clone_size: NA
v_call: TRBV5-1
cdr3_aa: CASSQDSEAFF
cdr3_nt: TGCGCCAGCAGCCAGGACAGTGAAGCTTTCTTT

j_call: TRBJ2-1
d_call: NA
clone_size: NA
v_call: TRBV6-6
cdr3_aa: CASSPGGSKVEQFF
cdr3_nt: TGTGCCAGCAGCCCCGGAGGATCGAAAGTTGAGCAGTTCTTC

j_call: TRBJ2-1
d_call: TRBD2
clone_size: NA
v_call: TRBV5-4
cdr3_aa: CASSLGLAGDNEQFF
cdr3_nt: TGTGCCAGCAGCTTAGGACTAGCGGGGGACAATGAGCAGTTCTTC

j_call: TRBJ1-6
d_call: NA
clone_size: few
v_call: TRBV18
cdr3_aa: CASSPRSNSPLHF
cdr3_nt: TGTGCCAGCTCACCACGGAGCAATTCACCCCTCCACTTT

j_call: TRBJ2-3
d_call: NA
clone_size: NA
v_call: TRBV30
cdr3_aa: CAWSHRSVGGDTQYF
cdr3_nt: TGTGCCTGGAGTCATCGATCCGTGGGGGGAGATACGCAGTATTTT

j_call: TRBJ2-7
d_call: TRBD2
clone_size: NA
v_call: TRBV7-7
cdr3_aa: CASSLAGGYEQYF
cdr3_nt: TGTGCTAGCAGCTTAGCGGGGGGCTACGAGCAGTACTTC

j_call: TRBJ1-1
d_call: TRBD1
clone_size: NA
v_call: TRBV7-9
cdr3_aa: CASSSNTLSRGYTEAFF
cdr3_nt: TGTGCCAGCAGCTCTAATACTCTCTCCAGGGGGTACACTGAAGCTTTCTTT

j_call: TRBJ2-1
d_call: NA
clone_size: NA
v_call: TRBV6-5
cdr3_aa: CASSSQPLAEEQFF
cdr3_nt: TGTGCCAGCAGTTCCCAGCCATTAGCGGAAGAGCAGTTCTTC

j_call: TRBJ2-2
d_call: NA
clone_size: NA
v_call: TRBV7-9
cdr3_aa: CASSALGPGELFF
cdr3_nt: TGTGCCAGCAGCGCCCTGGGGCCCGGGGAGCTGTTTTTT

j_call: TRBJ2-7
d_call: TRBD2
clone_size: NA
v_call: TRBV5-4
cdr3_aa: CASSPPPGTSYEQYF
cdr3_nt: TGTGCCAGCAGCCCGCCCCCGGGGACTAGCTACGAGCAGTACTTC

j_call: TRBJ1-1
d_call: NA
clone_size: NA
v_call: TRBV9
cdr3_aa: CASSPRLEHLGTEAFF
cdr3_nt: TGTGCCAGCAGCCCCCGGTTGGAGCACCTCGGGACTGAAGCTTTCTTT

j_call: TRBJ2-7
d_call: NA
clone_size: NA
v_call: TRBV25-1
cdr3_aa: CASSEYTQGGGQQYF
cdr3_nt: TGTGCCAGCAGTGAATATACCCAAGGTGGAGGTCAGCAGTACTTC

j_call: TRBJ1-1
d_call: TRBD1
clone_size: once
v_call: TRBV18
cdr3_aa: CASSQEQGHYPEAFF
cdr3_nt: TGTGCCAGCTCACAGGAACAGGGGCATTACCCTGAAGCTTTCTTT

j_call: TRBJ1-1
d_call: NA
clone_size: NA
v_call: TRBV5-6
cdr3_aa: CASSLGGITEAFF
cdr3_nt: TGTGCCAGCAGCTTGGGGGGCATCACTGAAGCTTTCTTT

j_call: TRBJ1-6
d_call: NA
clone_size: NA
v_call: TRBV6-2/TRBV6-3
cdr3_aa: CASSYSNKNRVRTPLHF
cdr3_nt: TGTGCCAGCAGTTACTCGAATAAGAACAGGGTAAGGACACCCCTCCACTTT

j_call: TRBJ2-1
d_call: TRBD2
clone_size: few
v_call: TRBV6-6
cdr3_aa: CASSHLRTSGGDSYNEQFF
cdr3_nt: TGTGCCAGCAGTCACCTCCGGACTAGCGGGGGGGACTCCTACAATGAGCAGTTCTTC

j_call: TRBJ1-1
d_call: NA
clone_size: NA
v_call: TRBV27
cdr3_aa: CASSPGHTREAFF
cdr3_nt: TGTGCCAGCAGTCCAGGACACACCAGGGAAGCTTTCTTT

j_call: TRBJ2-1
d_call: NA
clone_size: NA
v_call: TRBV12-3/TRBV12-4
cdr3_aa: CASSRAAYNEQFF
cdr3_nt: TGTGCCAGCAGTCGAGCGGCTTACAATGAGCAGTTCTTC

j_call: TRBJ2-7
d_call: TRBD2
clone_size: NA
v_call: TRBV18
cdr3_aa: CASSPPISGGSLYEQYF
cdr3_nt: TGTGCCAGCTCACCACCGATTAGCGGGGGGTCCCTCTACGAGCAGTACTTC

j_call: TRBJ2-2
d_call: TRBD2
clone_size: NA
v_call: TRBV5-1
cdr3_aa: CASSSGTSGFTGELFF
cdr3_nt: TGCGCCAGCAGCTCCGGGACTAGCGGGTTCACCGGGGAGCTGTTTTTT

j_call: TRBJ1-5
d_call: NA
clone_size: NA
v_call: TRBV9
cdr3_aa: CASSVSGDKAPQHF
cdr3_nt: TGTGCCAGCAGCGTATCAGGGGACAAGGCGCCCCAGCATTTT

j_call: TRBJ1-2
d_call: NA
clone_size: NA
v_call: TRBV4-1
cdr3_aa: CASSQGRQIYGYTF
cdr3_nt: TGCGCCAGCAGCCAAGGCAGGCAGATCTATGGCTACACCTTC

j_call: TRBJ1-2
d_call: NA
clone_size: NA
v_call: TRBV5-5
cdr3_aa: CASSPTGKNYGYTF
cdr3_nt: TGTGCCAGCAGTCCTACAGGGAAAAACTATGGCTACACCTTC

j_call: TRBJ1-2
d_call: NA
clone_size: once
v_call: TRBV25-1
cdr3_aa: CASRQNNYGYTF
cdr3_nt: TGTGCCAGTAGACAAAATAACTATGGCTACACCTTC

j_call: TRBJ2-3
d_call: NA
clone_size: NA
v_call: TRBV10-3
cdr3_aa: CAISGTGLASTDTQYF
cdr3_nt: TGTGCCATCAGTGGCACGGGACTCGCAAGCACAGATACGCAGTATTTT

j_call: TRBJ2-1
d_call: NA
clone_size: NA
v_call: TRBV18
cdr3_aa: CASSNSSYNEQFF
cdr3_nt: TGTGCCAGCTCAAATAGCTCCTACAATGAGCAGTTCTTC

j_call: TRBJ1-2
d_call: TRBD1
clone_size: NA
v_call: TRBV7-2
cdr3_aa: CASSLRGTGNPYGYTF
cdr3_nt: TGTGCCAGCAGCTTAAGAGGGACAGGGAATCCCTATGGCTACACCTTC

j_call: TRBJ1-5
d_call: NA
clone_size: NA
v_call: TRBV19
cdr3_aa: CASSMQEDQPQHF
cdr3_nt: TGTGCCAGTAGTATGCAAGAGGATCAGCCCCAGCATTTT

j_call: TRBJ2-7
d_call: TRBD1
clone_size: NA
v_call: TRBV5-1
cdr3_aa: CASSWTRDRVYEQYF
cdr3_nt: TGCGCCAGCAGCTGGACTCGGGACAGGGTTTACGAGCAGTACTTC

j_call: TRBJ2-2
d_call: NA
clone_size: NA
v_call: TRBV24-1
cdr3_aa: CATSPGLGSGELFF
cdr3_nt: TGTGCCACCAGTCCCGGACTTGGGTCCGGGGAGCTGTTTTTT